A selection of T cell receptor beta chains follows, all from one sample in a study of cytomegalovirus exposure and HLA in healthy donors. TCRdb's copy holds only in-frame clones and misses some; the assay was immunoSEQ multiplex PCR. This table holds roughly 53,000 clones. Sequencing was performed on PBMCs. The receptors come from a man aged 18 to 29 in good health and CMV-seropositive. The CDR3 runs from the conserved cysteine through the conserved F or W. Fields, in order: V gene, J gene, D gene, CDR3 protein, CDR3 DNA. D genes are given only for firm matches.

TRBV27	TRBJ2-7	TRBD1	CASSLVETGKGEQYF	TGTGCCAGCAGTTTGGTAGAGACAGGGAAGGGCGAGCAGTACTTC
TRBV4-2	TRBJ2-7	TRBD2	CASAPGLAYEQYF	TGTGCCAGCGCACCGGGACTAGCTTACGAGCAGTACTTC
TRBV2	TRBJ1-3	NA	CASRSPPDRPRRNTIYF	TGTGCCAGCAGGAGCCCTCCCGACAGGCCTCGGAGAAACACCATATATTTT
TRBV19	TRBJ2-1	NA	CASSTLSRGSYNEQFF	TGTGCCAGTAGTACGCTCTCCCGGGGCTCCTACAATGAGCAGTTCTTC
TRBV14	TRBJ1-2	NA	CASSQDSMAGSNYGYTF	TGTGCCAGCAGCCAAGATTCTATGGCAGGGTCCAACTATGGCTACACCTTC
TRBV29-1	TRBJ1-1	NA	CSVSSGNTEAFF	TGCAGCGTTAGCTCGGGGAACACTGAAGCTTTCTTT
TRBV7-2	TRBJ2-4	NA	CASSLGWERSLKNIQYF	TGTGCCAGCAGCTTAGGGTGGGAGCGGTCCCTAAAAAACATTCAGTACTTC
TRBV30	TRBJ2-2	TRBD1	CAWSATGVGELFF	TGTGCCTGGAGTGCCACAGGGGTCGGGGAGCTGTTTTTT
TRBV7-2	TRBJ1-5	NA	CASSLGTIGNQPQHF	TGTGCCAGCAGCTTAGGGACAATCGGCAATCAGCCCCAGCATTTT
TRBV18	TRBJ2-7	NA	CASPKDRLYEQYF	TGTGCCAGCCCGAAAGACAGGCTCTACGAGCAGTACTTC
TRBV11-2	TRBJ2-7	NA	CASSSYSSYEQYF	TGTGCCAGCAGCTCCTATAGCTCCTACGAGCAGTACTTC
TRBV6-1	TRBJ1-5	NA	CASSEALQGINQPQHF	TGTGCCAGCAGTGAAGCGCTGCAGGGGATAAATCAGCCCCAGCATTTT
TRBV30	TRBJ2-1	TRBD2	CAWRPLREREMGSYNEQFF	TGTGCCTGGAGGCCCCTGAGGGAGCGGGAGATGGGCTCCTACAATGAGCAGTTCTTC
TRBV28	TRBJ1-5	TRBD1	CASSPSTGKNQPQHF	TGTGCCAGCAGTCCATCGACAGGGAAGAATCAGCCCCAGCATTTT
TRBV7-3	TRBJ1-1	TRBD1	CASSLTGGGSEAFF	TGTGCCAGCAGCTTAACAGGGGGCGGCTCTGAAGCTTTCTTT
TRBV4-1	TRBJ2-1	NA	CASSQETYRSYNEQFF	TGCGCCAGCAGCCAAGAAACTTATCGCTCCTACAATGAGCAGTTCTTC
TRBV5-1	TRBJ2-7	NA	CASTVGADSSYEQYF	TGCGCCAGCACCGTGGGGGCGGATAGCTCCTACGAGCAGTACTTC
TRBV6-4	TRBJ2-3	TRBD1	CASSDSGTGSDTQYF	TGTGCCAGCAGTGACTCTGGGACAGGATCAGATACGCAGTATTTT
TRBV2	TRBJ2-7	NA	CASNPRRDSYEQYF	TGTGCCAGCAATCCCAGGCGGGACAGCTACGAGCAGTACTTC
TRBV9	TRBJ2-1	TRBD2	CASSPPLATSVYNEQFF	TGTGCCAGCAGCCCCCCTCTCGCGACTAGCGTATACAATGAGCAGTTCTTC
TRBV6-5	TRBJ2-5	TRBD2	CASSSPLLAGEETQYF	TGTGCCAGCAGTTCCCCTCTACTAGCGGGGGAAGAGACCCAGTACTTC
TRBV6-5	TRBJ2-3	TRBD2	CASSSLATPGTDTQYF	TGTGCCAGCAGTTCACTAGCGACTCCTGGCACAGATACGCAGTATTTT
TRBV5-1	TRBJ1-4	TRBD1	CASSLGQGREKLFF	TGCGCCAGCAGCTTGGGACAGGGGAGGGAAAAACTGTTTTTT
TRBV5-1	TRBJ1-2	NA	CASSLDNTANYGYTF	TGCGCCAGCAGCCTGGACAACACCGCTAACTATGGCTACACCTTC
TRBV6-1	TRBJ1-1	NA	CASRVREGNTEAFF	TGTGCCAGCAGGGTCAGGGAGGGGAACACTGAAGCTTTCTTT
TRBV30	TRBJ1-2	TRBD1	CAWSVNRGVGGYTF	TGTGCCTGGAGTGTAAACAGGGGGGTAGGTGGCTACACCTTC
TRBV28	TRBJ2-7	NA	CASSSGFSSYEQYF	TGTGCCAGCAGTTCCGGGTTTAGCTCCTACGAGCAGTACTTC
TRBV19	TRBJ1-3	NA	CASSNTLPFGNTIYF	TGTGCCAGTAGTAATACCCTACCTTTCGGAAACACCATATATTTT
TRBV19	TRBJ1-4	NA	CASSTPPWRTATNEKLFF	TGTGCCAGTAGTACCCCCCCCTGGAGAACCGCAACTAATGAAAAACTGTTTTTT
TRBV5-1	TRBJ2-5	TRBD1	CASSLGTVQETQYF	TGCGCCAGCAGCCTCGGGACAGTACAAGAGACCCAGTACTTC
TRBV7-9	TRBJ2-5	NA	CASRYVDQETQYF	TGTGCCAGCCGATATGTAGATCAAGAGACCCAGTACTTC
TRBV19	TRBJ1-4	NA	CASKATGRKKLFF	TGTGCCAGTAAAGCGACGGGAAGGAAGAAACTGTTTTTT
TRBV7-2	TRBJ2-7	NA	CASSLAGGGYEQYF	TGTGCCAGCAGCTTAGCGGGAGGGGGATACGAGCAGTACTTC
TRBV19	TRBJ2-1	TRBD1	CASRLTGGGMEQFF	TGTGCCAGTAGACTGACAGGGGGGGGTATGGAGCAGTTCTTC
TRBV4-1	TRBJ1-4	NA	CASSQSLYRNEKLFF	TGCGCCAGCAGCCAATCTTTGTACAGAAATGAAAAACTGTTTTTT
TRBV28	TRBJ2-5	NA	CASKGGGVGETQYF	TGTGCCAGCAAGGGAGGGGGTGTCGGAGAGACCCAGTACTTC
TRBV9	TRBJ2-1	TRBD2	CASRLADNNEQFF	TGTGCCAGCAGACTAGCGGACAACAATGAGCAGTTCTTC